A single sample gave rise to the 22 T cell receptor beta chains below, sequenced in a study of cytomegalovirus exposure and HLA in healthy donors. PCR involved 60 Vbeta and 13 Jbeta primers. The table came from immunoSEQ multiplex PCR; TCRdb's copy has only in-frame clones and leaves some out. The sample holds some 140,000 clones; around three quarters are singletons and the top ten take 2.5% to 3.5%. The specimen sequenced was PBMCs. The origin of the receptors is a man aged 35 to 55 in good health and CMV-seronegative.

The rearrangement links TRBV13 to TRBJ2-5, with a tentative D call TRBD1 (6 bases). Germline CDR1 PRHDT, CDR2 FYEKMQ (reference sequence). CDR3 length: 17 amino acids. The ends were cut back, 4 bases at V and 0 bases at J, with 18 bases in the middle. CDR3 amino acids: CASSSYVIQGNQETQYF. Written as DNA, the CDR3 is TGTGCCAGCAGCTCATATGTTATCCAGGGGAACCAAGAGACCCAGTACTTC.

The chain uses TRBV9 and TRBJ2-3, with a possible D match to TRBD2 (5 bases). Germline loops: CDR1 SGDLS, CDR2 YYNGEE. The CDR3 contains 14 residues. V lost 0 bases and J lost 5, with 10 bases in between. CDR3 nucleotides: TGTGCCAGCAGCGTAGTGGGAGAGCAAGATACGCAGTATTTT. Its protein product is CASSVVGEQDTQYF.

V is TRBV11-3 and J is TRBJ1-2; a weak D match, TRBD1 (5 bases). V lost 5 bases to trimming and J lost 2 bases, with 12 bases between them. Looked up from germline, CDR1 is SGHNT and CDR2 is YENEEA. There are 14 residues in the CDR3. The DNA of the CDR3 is TGTGCCAGCAGCCGGGGGGGGTCAAACTATGGCTACACCTTC. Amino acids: CASSRGGSNYGYTF.

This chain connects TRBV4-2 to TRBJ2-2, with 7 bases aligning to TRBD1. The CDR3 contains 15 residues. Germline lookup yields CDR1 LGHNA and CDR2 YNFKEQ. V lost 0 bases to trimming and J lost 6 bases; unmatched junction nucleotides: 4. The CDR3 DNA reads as TGTGCCAGCAGCCAAGAACAGGGGAGCTCCGGGGAGCTGTTTTTT. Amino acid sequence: CASSQEQGSSGELFF.

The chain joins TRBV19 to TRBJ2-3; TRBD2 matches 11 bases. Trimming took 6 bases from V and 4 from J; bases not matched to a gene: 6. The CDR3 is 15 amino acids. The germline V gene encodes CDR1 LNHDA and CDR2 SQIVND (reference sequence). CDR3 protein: CASRAGLAGADTQYF. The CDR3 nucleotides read TGTGCCAGTAGGGCCGGACTAGCGGGCGCAGATACGCAGTATTTT.

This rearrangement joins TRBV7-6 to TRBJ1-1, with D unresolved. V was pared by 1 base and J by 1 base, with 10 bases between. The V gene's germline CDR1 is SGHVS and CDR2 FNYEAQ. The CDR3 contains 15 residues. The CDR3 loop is CASSLGISPNTEAFF. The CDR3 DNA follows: TGTGCCAGCAGCTTAGGTATTAGTCCGAACACTGAAGCTTTCTTT.

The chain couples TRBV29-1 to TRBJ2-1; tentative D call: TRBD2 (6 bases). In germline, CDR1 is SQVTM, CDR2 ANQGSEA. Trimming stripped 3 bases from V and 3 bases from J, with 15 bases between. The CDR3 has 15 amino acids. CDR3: CSVEELDYGYNEQFF. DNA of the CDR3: TGCAGCGTTGAGGAGTTGGACTATGGCTACAATGAGCAGTTCTTC.

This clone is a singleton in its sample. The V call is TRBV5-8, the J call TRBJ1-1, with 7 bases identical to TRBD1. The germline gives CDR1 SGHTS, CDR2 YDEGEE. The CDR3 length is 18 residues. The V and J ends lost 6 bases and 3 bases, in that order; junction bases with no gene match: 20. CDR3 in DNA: TGTGCCAGCACTATTGAACTGAGACAGGGTCTTGGTGACACTGAAGCTTTCTTT. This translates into CASTIELRQGLGDTEAFF.

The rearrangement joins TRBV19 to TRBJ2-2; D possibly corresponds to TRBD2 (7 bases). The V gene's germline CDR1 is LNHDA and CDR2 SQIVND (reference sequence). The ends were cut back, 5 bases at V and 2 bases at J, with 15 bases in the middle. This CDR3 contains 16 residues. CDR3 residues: CASSGSGTPNTGELFF. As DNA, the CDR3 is TGTGCCAGTAGTGGGAGCGGGACACCAAACACCGGGGAGCTGTTTTTT. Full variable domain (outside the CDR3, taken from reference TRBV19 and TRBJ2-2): DGGITQSPKYLFRKEGQNVTLSCEQNLNHDAMYWYRQDPGQGLRLIYYSQIVNDFQKGDIAEGYSVSREKKESFPLTVTSAQKNPTAFYLCASSGSGTPNTGELFFGEGSRLTVL.

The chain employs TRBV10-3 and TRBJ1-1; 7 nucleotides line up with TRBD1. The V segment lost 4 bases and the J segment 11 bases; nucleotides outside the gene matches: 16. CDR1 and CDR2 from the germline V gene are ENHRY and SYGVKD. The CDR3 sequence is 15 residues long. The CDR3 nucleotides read TGTGCCATCAGTGTCGTAGGGGGCCCCCTGTCGAGCGCTTTCTTT. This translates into CAISVVGGPLSSAFF.

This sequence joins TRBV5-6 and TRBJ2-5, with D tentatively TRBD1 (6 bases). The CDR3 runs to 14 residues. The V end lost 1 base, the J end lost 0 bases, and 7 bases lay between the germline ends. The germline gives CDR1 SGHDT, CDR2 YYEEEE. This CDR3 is CASSLTGNQETQYF. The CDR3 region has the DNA TGTGCCAGCAGCTTGACAGGGAACCAAGAGACCCAGTACTTC.

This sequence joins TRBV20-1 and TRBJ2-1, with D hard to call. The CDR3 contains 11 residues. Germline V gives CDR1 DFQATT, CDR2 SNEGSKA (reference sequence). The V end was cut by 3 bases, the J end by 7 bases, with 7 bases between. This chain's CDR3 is CSASRWNEQFF. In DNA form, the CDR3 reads TGCAGTGCTAGCAGGTGGAATGAGCAGTTCTTC.

CDR3 DNA: TGTGCCTGGAGTGTTCAGGGGAATGAAAAACTGTTTTTT. Its protein is CAWSVQGNEKLFF. V and J are TRBV30 and TRBJ1-4; tentative D call: TRBD1 (6 bases). Germline values: CDR1 GTSNPN, CDR2 SVGIG (reference sequence). The CDR3 length is 13 residues. V was clipped by 0 bases and J by 5 bases, with 7 bases between them.

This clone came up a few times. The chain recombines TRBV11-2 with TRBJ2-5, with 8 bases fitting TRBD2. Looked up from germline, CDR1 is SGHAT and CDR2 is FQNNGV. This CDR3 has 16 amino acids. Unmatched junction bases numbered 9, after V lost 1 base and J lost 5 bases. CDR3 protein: CASSLGAGGAGETQYF. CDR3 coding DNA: TGTGCCAGCAGCTTAGGGGCCGGGGGGGCAGGGGAGACCCAGTACTTC. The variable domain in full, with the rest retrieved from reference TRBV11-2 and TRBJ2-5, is EAGVAQSPRYKIIEKRQSVAFWCNPISGHATLYWYQQILGQGPKLLIQFQNNGVVDDSQLPKDRFSAERLKGVDSTLKIQPAKLEDSAVYLCASSLGAGGAGETQYFGPGTRLLVL.

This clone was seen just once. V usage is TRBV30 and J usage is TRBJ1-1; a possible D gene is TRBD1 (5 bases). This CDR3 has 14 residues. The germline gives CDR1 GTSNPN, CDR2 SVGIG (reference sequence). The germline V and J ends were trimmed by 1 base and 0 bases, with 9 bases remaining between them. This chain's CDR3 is CAWSGQGVNTEAFF. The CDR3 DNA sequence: TGTGCCTGGAGTGGCCAGGGTGTGAACACTGAAGCTTTCTTT.

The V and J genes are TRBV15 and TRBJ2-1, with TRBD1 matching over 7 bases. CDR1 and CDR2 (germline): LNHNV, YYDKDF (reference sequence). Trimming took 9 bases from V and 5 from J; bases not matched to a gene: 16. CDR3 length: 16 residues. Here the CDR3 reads CATRGTEGQLDNEQFF. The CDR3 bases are TGTGCCACGAGGGGGACAGAGGGACAATTGGACAATGAGCAGTTCTTC.

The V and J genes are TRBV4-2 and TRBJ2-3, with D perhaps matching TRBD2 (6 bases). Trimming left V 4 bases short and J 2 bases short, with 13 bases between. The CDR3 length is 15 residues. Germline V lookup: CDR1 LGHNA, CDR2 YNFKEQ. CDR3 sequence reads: CASSPGLPSTDTQYF. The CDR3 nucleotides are TGTGCCAGCAGCCCCGGACTACCATCCACAGATACGCAGTATTTT.

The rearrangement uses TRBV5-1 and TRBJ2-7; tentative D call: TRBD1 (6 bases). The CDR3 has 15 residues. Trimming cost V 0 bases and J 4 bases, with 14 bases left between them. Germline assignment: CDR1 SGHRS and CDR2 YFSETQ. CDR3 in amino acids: CASSLVGGRVYEQYF. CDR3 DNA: TGCGCCAGCAGCTTGGTTGGGGGCCGAGTGTACGAGCAGTACTTC.

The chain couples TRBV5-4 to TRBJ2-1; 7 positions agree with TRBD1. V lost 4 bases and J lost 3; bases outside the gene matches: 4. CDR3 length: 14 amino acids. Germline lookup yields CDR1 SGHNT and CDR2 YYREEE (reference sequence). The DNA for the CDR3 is TGTGCCAGCAGCCCCGACAGGGTCTACAATGAGCAGTTCTTC. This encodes CASSPDRVYNEQFF. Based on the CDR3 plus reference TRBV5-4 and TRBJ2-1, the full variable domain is ETGVTQSPTHLIKTRGQQVTLRCSSQSGHNTVSWYQQALGQGPQFIFQYYREEENGRGNFPPRFSGLQFPNYSSELNVNALELDDSALYLCASSPDRVYNEQFFGPGTRLTVL.

CDR3 in DNA: TGTGCCAGCAGTTTAGGGGCTCCTGGAGCCACTGAAGCTTTCTTT. Its protein is CASSLGAPGATEAFF. The V gene is TRBV27, the J gene TRBJ1-1; tentatively, D is TRBD1 (5 bases). V shed 2 bases and J shed 4 bases, with 14 bases lying between them. Germline V gives CDR1 MNHEY, CDR2 SMNVEV (reference sequence). CDR3 length equals 15 residues.

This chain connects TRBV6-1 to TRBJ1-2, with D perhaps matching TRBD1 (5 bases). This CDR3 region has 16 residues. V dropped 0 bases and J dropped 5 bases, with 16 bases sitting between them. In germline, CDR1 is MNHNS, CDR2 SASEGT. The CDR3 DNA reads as TGTGCCAGCAGTGAAGCGCATGTCAGGGTTTGGTATGGCTACACCTTC. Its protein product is CASSEAHVRVWYGYTF.

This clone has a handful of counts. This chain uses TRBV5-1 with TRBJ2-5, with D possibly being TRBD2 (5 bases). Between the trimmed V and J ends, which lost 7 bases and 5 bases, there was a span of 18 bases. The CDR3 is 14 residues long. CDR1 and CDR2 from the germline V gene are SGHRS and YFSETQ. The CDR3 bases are TGCGCCAGCTCGCCGAGGGTCACTCAGGAGACCCAGTACTTC. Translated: CASSPRVTQETQYF.